Listed below are T cell receptor beta chains from one sample, sequenced in a study of T-cell memory formation after mild COVID-19. TCRdb ran MiXCR on the 5' RACE reads and lists one entry per CDR3 protein. The table includes around 250,000 distinct CDR3 sequences, approximately 9% detected once. Material: PBMCs or a T cell subset sorted from them (not recorded which). These receptors were obtained from a man in his late teens or twenties who had mild COVID-19 (a few samples of this study predate the infection). Cell type and time point are not known. Both conserved end residues are part of each CDR3. Fields, in order: clone size, J gene, D gene, V gene, CDR3 protein, CDR3 DNA. D genes are given only for firm matches. Only some rows state a clone size, as once, few, many or a class for expanded clones.

many	TRBJ2-5	NA	TRBV30	CAWRPPTGETQYF	TGTGCCTGGAGGCCCCCGACTGGAGAGACCCAGTACTTC
few	TRBJ2-7	TRBD2	TRBV20-1	CSAREGTSGAISYEQYF	TGCAGTGCTCGGGAGGGGACTAGCGGGGCGATCTCCTACGAGCAGTACTTC
NA	TRBJ2-4	NA	TRBV5-5	CASSGRRELNQYF	TGTGCCAGCAGCGGACGCCGGGAGTTGAATCAGTACTTC
few	TRBJ1-5	TRBD1	TRBV6-1	CASSDRDRGWANQPQHF	TGTGCCAGCAGTGACCGGGACAGGGGATGGGCTAATCAGCCCCAGCATTTT
NA	TRBJ1-1	NA	TRBV19	CASNTGNQAFF	TGTGCCAGTAATACAGGGAACCAAGCTTTCTTT
few	TRBJ2-1	TRBD1	TRBV3-1	CASSPSEGANEQFF	TGTGCCAGCAGTCCCTCTGAGGGGGCCAATGAGCAGTTCTTC
few	TRBJ1-2	NA	TRBV9	CASSAWGFGGYTF	TGTGCCAGCAGCGCCTGGGGTTTCGGTGGCTACACCTTC
few	TRBJ2-3	NA	TRBV5-1	CASSLSGFTDTQYF	TGCGCCAGCAGCTTATCCGGGTTTACAGATACGCAGTATTTT
few	TRBJ1-2	NA	TRBV5-6	CASSYYPGNYGYTF	TGTGCCAGCAGTTATTACCCGGGGAACTATGGCTACACCTTC
few	TRBJ2-7	NA	TRBV5-6	CASSLSREQYF	TGTGCCAGCAGTCTATCGCGGGAGCAGTACTTC
few	TRBJ1-2	TRBD1	TRBV7-9	CASSNRTGMSYTF	TGTGCCAGCAGCAATAGGACAGGGATGAGCTACACCTTC
once	TRBJ1-1	NA	TRBV29-1	CSVEGGVENTEAFF	TGCAGCGTTGAGGGGGGGGTGGAGAACACTGAAGCTTTCTTT
NA	TRBJ1-2	NA	TRBV5-1	CASSERPLNGYTF	TGCGCCAGCAGTGAAAGACCACTCAATGGCTACACCTTC
few	TRBJ2-5	TRBD2	TRBV20-1	CSASPSPTSGQETQYF	TGCAGTGCTAGCCCGAGCCCAACTAGCGGCCAAGAGACCCAGTACTTC
few	TRBJ2-2	NA	TRBV9	CASSVARSPGELFF	TGTGCCAGCAGCGTAGCCCGGAGCCCCGGGGAGCTGTTTTTT
few	TRBJ2-1	TRBD1	TRBV27	CASTNWTGTYNEQFF	TGTGCCAGCACCAACTGGACAGGTACCTACAATGAGCAGTTCTTC